This T cell receptor (beta chain) was sequenced for a study of shared clonotypes between healthy human individuals. CDR3 length equals 11 residues. Trimming stripped 10 bases from V and 3 bases from J, with 10 bases between. Germline-derived CDR1 and CDR2 are MNHEY and SVGAGI. Data came from immunoSEQ multiplex PCR; TCRdb stores just in-frame clones and leaves some out. The sample includes over 850,000 clones, 75% to 80% of them seen just once. The chain joins TRBV6-5 to TRBJ2-7; D perhaps matches TRBD1 (6 bases). The TCR originated in a man younger than 35 in good health. Some clones in this sample may be carry-over from other donors' samples. The sequencing sample was made of memory CD4+ T cells from PBMCs. The subset was: CD45RA-negative fraction. This CDR3 is CATKGVYEQYF. The DNA of the CDR3 is TGTGCCACCAAGGGGGTCTACGAGCAGTACTTC.